This T cell receptor (beta chain) was sequenced in a study of Graves' ophthalmopathy and Graves' hyperthyroidism. The authors amplified TCR beta CDR3 regions from RNA transcripts. Investigators did first-round RT-PCR with HTBI primers, then second-round multiplex PCR. TCRdb fed the multiplex PCR reads into MiXCR, producing one record per CDR3 protein. This table holds more than 550,000 distinct CDR3 sequences, approximately 39% found once. Material: peripheral blood. This TCR was sampled from an adult man with Graves' ophthalmopathy.

This chain's CDR3 is CASGLGGVAAFF. As DNA, the CDR3 is TGTGCCAGCGGATTAGGGGGGGTTGCGGCTTTCTTT. The rearrangement uses TRBV2 and TRBJ1-1; tentative D call: TRBD1 (6 bases). Germline lookup yields CDR1 SNHLY and CDR2 FYNNEI. The CDR3 spans 12 residues. Trimming pared 8 bases from V and 11 bases from J, leaving 18 bases between.